These 22 T cell receptor beta chains originate from one sample sequenced in a study of T-cell memory formation after mild COVID-19. A single record per CDR3 protein comes from TCRdb applying MiXCR to the 5' RACE reads. The sample shows 84,000 or so distinct CDR3 sequences, 14% of them seen only once. The sample consisted of PBMCs or a T cell subset sorted from them (not recorded which). These receptors all come from an adult woman who had mild COVID-19 (a few samples of this study predate the infection). Cell type and time point are not known.

This clonotype was seen a handful of times. The chain has TRBV7-9 and TRBJ2-7, with TRBD1 identical over 9 bases. Germline CDR1 reads SEHNR; CDR2 reads FQNEAQ (reference sequence). The CDR3 has 15 residues. J gave up 2 bases and V 4 bases, and 6 bases lay outside the gene matches. CDR3 DNA sequence: TGTGCCAGCAGCTGGGACAGGGCCTCCGCCTACGAGCAGTACTTC. It translates to CASSWDRASAYEQYF. The complete variable domain, with remaining parts taken from reference TRBV7-9 and TRBJ2-7, reads DTGVSQNPRHKITKRGQNVTFRCDPISEHNRLYWYRQTLGQGPEFLTYFQNEAQLEKSRLLSDRFSAERPKGSFSTLEIQRTEQGDSAMYLCASSWDRASAYEQYFGPGTRLTVT.

The genes are TRBV4-3 and TRBJ2-7; D gene uncertain. Germline CDR1 LGHNA, CDR2 YSLEER. Trimming shortened V by 0 bases and J by 3 bases, and 12 bases separated the two germline ends. The CDR3 covers 15 residues. CDR3 sequence: CASSQDPSIYYEQYF. CDR3 DNA sequence: TGCGCCAGCAGCCAAGATCCCTCTATCTACTACGAGCAGTACTTC.

This clonotype was picked up a small number of times. At one boundary the junction diverges from the germline segment, which might be a read error. This chain joins TRBV20-1 and TRBJ2-3; 7 bases line up with TRBD2. This CDR3 has 15 amino acids. The V gene's germline CDR1 is DFQATT and CDR2 SNEGSKA (reference sequence). Here the CDR3 DNA reads TGCAGTGCTAGAGATTTGGCGGGAGTGACAGATACTCAGTATTTT. It specifies CSARDLAGVTDTQYF.

Only a few counts were recorded for this clonotype. This sequence joins TRBV11-2 and TRBJ1-1; 7 nucleotides align to TRBD1. Germline trimming cut 6 bases from V and 1 base from J; bases unmatched to any gene: 5. The germline V gene has CDR1 SGHAT and CDR2 FQNNGV. This CDR3 spans 14 amino acids. The CDR3: CASRNRGENTEAFF. In DNA form, the CDR3 reads TGTGCCAGCAGAAACAGGGGAGAGAACACTGAAGCTTTCTTT.

The rearrangement links TRBV12-3 or TRBV12-4 to TRBJ1-2; D ambiguous. V dropped 5 bases and J dropped 5 bases, with 9 bases sitting between them. The CDR3 has 12 amino acids. CDR3 coding DNA: TGTGCCAGCAGTGGCCAGATATATGGCTACACCTTC. It encodes CASSGQIYGYTF.

This chain uses TRBV30 with TRBJ2-3, with TRBD2 identical over 12 bases. After removal of 0 bases from V and 4 bases from J, the junction contained 11 bases not matched to a gene. There are 18 residues in the CDR3. The germline V gene has CDR1 GTSNPN and CDR2 SVGIG (reference sequence). As DNA, the CDR3 is TGTGCCTGGAGTGTCGCGGCTAGCGGGAGGGCCGGTGCAGATACGCAGTATTTT. Residues: CAWSVAASGRAGADTQYF.

This clonotype showed up just a few times. This sequence joins TRBV9 and TRBJ1-1; perhaps TRBD1 as D (6 bases). Germline values: CDR1 SGDLS, CDR2 YYNGEE. The CDR3 has 14 residues. Trimming took 3 bases from V and 5 from J, leaving 14 bases between them. CDR3 protein: CASSAGGAGTEAFF. The CDR3 nucleotides are TGTGCCAGCAGCGCCGGGGGGGCAGGGACTGAAGCTTTCTTT.

This clonotype turned up a few times. This rearrangement joins TRBV5-4 to TRBJ2-1, with no clear D. Looked up from germline, CDR1 is SGHNT and CDR2 is YYREEE (reference sequence). The CDR3 runs 12 residues. The ends were cut back, 8 bases at V and 3 bases at J, with 9 bases in the middle. CDR3 coding DNA: TGTGCCAGTTCGATCCGCTACAATGAGCAGTTCTTC. Amino acids: CASSIRYNEQFF.

This clonotype has a handful of counts. The gene calls are TRBV7-6 and TRBJ2-1, with TRBD2 as a possible D gene (5 bases). The CDR3 totals 17 residues. The V gene lost 3 bases and the J gene lost 5 bases, with 20 bases spanning the gap. The V gene's germline CDR1 is SGHVS and CDR2 FNYEAQ. DNA of the CDR3: TGTGCCAGCAGCTTCCCCCACAGCGGACGTATAGACAATGAGCAGTTCTTC. As protein: CASSFPHSGRIDNEQFF.

The chain couples TRBV7-8 to TRBJ2-3, with TRBD2 identical over 7 bases. The germline CDR1 and CDR2 sequences are SGHVS and FQNEAQ. V lost 0 bases to trimming and J lost 0 bases; unmatched junction nucleotides: 3. This CDR3 has 16 residues. For the CDR3, the DNA is TGTGCCAGCAGCTTAGCGCCGGGGGGAAGCACAGATACGCAGTATTTT. Encoded protein: CASSLAPGGSTDTQYF.

This clonotype was seen more than once but under ten times. This sequence joins TRBV20-1 and TRBJ2-1, with 10 bases lining up with TRBD2. Trimming at V came to 0 bases and at J to 4 bases, leaving 9 bases not matched to a gene. Germline CDR1 reads DFQATT; CDR2 reads SNEGSKA (reference sequence). CDR3 size: 17 residues. In DNA form, the CDR3 reads TGCAGTGCTAGAGAGGCACTAGCGGGAACTGGTTACAATGAGCAGTTCTTC. Amino acids: CSAREALAGTGYNEQFF.

This clonotype appeared a few times. This rearrangement joins TRBV20-1 to TRBJ2-1; the match to TRBD2 covers 11 bases. The CDR3 extends over 12 amino acids. Germline V gene sequence: CDR1 DFQATT, CDR2 SNEGSKA (reference sequence). J was trimmed by 12 bases and V by 7 bases; bases with no gene match: 8. CDR3 residues: CSVSLAGARQFF. The CDR3 bases are TGCAGTGTCTCACTAGCGGGAGCTAGGCAGTTCTTC.

The chain carries TRBV9 and TRBJ1-4; D is uncertain. CDR3 size: 12 residues. Germline CDR1 and CDR2: SGDLS and YYNGEE. V was shortened by 4 bases and J by 5 bases, with 6 bases between the two germline ends. In nucleotides, the CDR3 is TGTGCCAGCAGCCCCCCCAATGAAAAACTGTTTTTT. Translation: CASSPPNEKLFF.

The genes are TRBV4-1 and TRBJ1-1; TRBD1 matches at 8 bases. Germline V gives CDR1 MGHRA, CDR2 YSYEKL. The CDR3 is 19 residues long. V lost 0 bases to trimming and J lost 2 bases; unmatched junction nucleotides: 14. The CDR3 is CASSQDSGGIRFHNTEAFF. CDR3 nucleotide sequence: TGCGCCAGCAGCCAAGATTCAGGGGGCATTCGGTTTCACAACACTGAAGCTTTCTTT.

The chain links TRBV19 to TRBJ2-7, with D tentatively TRBD1 (6 bases). V was trimmed by 3 bases and J by 3 bases, leaving 12 bases between them. From germline, CDR1 is LNHDA and CDR2 SQIVND (reference sequence). This CDR3 contains 14 residues. CDR3 region: CASSISHRDYEQYF. CDR3 coding DNA: TGTGCCAGTAGTATCAGTCACAGGGACTACGAGCAGTACTTC.

This chain uses TRBV20-1 with TRBJ2-7; 8 bases agree with TRBD1. Losses at the gene ends were 0 bases for V and 2 bases for J; bases not matched to a gene: 9. Germline values: CDR1 DFQATT, CDR2 SNEGSKA (reference sequence). The CDR3 is 16 amino acids. The CDR3 DNA is TGCAGTGCTAGAGATCCGGGTGGACAGGGAACCTACGAGCAGTACTTC. Translated: CSARDPGGQGTYEQYF.

A few counts support this clonotype. This chain connects TRBV4-2 to TRBJ2-7; D uncertain. Trimming shortened V by 4 bases and J by 2 bases, and 9 bases separated the two germline ends. This CDR3 region has 13 residues. Germline V lookup: CDR1 LGHNA, CDR2 YNFKEQ. The CDR3 protein is CASSREAAYEQYF. The CDR3 nucleotides are TGTGCCAGCAGCCGAGAGGCGGCCTACGAGCAGTACTTC.

This chain links TRBV5-8 with TRBJ2-7; 7 bases are shared with TRBD1. The length of the CDR3 is 16 residues. Germline trimming cut 0 bases from V and 4 bases from J; bases unmatched to any gene: 10. Germline loops: CDR1 SGHTS, CDR2 YDEGEE. The DNA for the CDR3 is TGTGCCAGCAGCTTGGGGAAGGGGGCTCTGCGATACGAGCAGTACTTC. Translating it yields CASSLGKGALRYEQYF. Full variable domain (missing parts from reference TRBV5-8 and TRBJ2-7): EAGVTQSPTHLIKTRGQQATLRCSPISGHTSVYWYQQALGLGLQFLLWYDEGEERNRGNFPPRFSGRQFPNYSSELNVNALELEDSALYLCASSLGKGALRYEQYFGPGTRLTVT.

This rearrangement joins TRBV4-3 to TRBJ1-6; 7 nucleotides match TRBD1. The V and J ends lost 4 bases and 7 bases, in that order; junction bases with no gene match: 7. The CDR3 runs 15 residues. Germline V gene lookup returns CDR1 LGHNA and CDR2 YSLEER. This chain's CDR3 is CASSLYGDSNSPLHF. CDR3 bases: TGCGCCAGCAGCCTCTACGGGGACAGCAATTCACCCCTCCACTTT.

The sample holds a few counts of this clonotype. The rearrangement links TRBV7-9 to TRBJ2-1; 11 positions match TRBD2. V shed 4 bases and J 3 bases; nucleotides not matched to a gene: 2. CDR3 length: 15 amino acids. Germline CDR1 and CDR2: SEHNR and FQNEAQ (reference sequence). The CDR3 region has the DNA TGTGCCAGCAGCTATAGCGGGGGGGACTACAATGAGCAGTTCTTC. Its translation is CASSYSGGDYNEQFF.

V and J are TRBV20-1 and TRBJ2-7; D gene unclear. Trimming shortened V by 3 bases and J by 3 bases, and 12 bases separated the two germline ends. Looked up from germline, CDR1 is DFQATT and CDR2 is SNEGSKA (reference sequence). The CDR3 is made up of 13 amino acids. Here the CDR3 reads CSARGLESYEQYF. DNA of the CDR3: TGCAGTGCTAGGGGCCTAGAGAGCTACGAGCAGTACTTC.

The CDR3 DNA reads as TGTGCCAGCAGTTACTCGATAAGGGGGTCGAACGGGGAGCTGTTTTTT. Protein: CASSYSIRGSNGELFF. The gene calls are TRBV6-5 and TRBJ2-2; the D gene is possibly TRBD1 (6 bases). This CDR3 contains 16 residues. Germline V gene data show CDR1 as MNHEY and CDR2 as SVGAGI. V was pared by 0 bases and J by 7 bases, with 15 bases between.